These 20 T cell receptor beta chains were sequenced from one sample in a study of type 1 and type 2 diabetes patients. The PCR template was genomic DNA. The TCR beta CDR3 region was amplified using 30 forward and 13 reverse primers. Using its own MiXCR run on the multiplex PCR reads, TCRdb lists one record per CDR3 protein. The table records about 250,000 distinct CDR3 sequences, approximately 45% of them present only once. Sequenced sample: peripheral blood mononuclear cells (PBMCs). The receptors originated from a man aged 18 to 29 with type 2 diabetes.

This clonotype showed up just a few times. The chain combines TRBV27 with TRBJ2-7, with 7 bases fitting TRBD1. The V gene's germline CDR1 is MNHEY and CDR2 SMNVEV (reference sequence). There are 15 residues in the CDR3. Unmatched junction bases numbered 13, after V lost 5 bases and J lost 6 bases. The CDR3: CASSPTTGMGLEQYF. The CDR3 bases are TGTGCCAGCAGTCCGACGACAGGGATGGGTCTCGAGCAGTACTTC.

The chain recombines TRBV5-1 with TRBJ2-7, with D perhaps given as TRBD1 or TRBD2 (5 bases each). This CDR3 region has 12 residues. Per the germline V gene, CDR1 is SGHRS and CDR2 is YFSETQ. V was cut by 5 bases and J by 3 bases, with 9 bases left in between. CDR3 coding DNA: TGCGCCAGCAGACGGGACGGCTACGAGCAGTACTTC. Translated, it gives CASRRDGYEQYF.

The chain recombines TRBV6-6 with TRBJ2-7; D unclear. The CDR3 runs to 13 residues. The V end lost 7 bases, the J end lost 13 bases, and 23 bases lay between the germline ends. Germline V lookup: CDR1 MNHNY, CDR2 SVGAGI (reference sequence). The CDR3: CASTGSPWDLSYF. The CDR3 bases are TGTGCCAGCACCGGCAGCCCCTGGGATCTTAGTTACTTC.

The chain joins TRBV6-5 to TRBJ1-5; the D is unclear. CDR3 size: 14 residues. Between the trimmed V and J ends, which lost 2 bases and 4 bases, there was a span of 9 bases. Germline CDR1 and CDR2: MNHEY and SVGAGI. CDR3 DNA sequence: TGTGCCAGCAGTTACGCCCCTGCGAATCAGCCCCAGCATTTT. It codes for CASSYAPANQPQHF.

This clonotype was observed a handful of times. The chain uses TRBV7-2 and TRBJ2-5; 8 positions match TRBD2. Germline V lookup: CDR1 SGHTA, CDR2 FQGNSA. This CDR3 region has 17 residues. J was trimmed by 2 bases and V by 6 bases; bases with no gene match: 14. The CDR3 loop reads CASRPGGAGGLQETQYF. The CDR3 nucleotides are TGTGCCAGCAGACCCGGGGGGGCGGGAGGCCTTCAAGAGACCCAGTACTTC. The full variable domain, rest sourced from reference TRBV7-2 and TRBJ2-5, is GAGVSQSPSNKVTEKGKDVELRCDPISGHTALYWYRQSLGQGLEFLIYFQGNSAPDKSGLPSDRFSAERTGGSVSTLTIQRTQQEDSAVYLCASRPGGAGGLQETQYFGPGTRLLVL.

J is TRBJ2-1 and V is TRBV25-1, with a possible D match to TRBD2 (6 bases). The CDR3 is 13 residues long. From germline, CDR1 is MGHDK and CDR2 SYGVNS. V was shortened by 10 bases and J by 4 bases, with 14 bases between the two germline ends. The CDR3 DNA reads TGTGCCACCGAAAGGGACTTTTACAATGAGCAGTTCTTC. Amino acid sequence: CATERDFYNEQFF.

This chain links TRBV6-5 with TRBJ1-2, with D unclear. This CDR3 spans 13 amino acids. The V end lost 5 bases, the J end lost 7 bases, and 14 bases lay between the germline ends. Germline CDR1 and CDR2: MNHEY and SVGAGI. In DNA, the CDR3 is TGTGCCAGCAGTAAGGAACGGGTCGGTGGCTACACCTTC. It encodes CASSKERVGGYTF.

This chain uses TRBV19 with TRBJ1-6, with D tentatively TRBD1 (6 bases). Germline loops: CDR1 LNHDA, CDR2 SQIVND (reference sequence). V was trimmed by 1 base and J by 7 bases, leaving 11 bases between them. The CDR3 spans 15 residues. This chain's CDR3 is CASSIGTELNSPLHF. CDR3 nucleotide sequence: TGTGCCAGTAGTATAGGGACAGAACTAAATTCACCCCTCCACTTT.

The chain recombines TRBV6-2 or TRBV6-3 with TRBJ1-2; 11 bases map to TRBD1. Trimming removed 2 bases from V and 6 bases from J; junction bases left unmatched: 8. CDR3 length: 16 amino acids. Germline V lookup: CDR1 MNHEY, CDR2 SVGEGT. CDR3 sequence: CASSYRVGQGDHGYTF. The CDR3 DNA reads TGTGCCAGCAGTTACCGTGTGGGACAGGGGGATCATGGCTACACCTTC.

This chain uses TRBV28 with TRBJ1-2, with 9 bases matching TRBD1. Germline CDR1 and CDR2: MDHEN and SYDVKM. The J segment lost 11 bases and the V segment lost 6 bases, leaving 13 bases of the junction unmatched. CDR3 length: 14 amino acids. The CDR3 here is CASSVGATGGEYTF. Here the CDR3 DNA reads TGTGCCAGCAGCGTAGGAGCCACAGGGGGCGAGTACACCTTC.

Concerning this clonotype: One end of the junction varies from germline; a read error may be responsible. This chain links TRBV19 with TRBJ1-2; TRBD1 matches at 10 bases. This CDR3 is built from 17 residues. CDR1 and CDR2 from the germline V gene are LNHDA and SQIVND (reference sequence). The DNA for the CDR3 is TGTGCCAGTAGTACCGTTGACAGGGGGCGAGCTAACTATGGCTGCACCTTC. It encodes CASSTVDRGRANYGCTF. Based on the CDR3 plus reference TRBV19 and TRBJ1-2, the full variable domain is DGGITQSPKYLFRKEGQNVTLSCEQNLNHDAMYWYRQDPGQGLRLIYYSQIVNDFQKGDIAEGYSVSREKKESFPLTVTSAQKNPTAFYLCASSTVDRGRANYGCTFGSGTRLTVV.

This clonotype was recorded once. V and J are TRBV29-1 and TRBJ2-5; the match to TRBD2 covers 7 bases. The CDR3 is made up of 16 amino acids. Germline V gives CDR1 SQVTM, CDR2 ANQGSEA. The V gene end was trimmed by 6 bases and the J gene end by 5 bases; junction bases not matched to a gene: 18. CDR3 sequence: CSVAPGGVRGGETQYF. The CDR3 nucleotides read TGCAGCGTAGCCCCGGGGGGAGTAAGAGGTGGTGAGACCCAGTACTTC.

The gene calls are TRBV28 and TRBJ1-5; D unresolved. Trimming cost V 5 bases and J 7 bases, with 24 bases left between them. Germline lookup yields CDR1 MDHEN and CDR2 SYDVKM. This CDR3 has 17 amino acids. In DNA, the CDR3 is TGTGCCAGCAGTATCTTTCCCTCGCATATAATGGGACAGCCCCAGCATTTT. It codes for CASSIFPSHIMGQPQHF.

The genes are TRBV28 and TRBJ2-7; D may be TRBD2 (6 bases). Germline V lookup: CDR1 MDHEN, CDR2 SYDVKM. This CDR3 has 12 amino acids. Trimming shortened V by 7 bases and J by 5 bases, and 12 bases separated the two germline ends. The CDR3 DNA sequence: TGTGCCAGCACACGGGACTCTCACGAGCAGTACTTC. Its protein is CASTRDSHEQYF.

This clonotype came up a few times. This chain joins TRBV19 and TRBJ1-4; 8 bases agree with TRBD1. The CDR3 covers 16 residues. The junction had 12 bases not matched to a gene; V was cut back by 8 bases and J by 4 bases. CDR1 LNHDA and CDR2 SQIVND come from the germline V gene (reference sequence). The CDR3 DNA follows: TGTGCCAGTCGCGGACAGGGTAGAGGAGGTAATGAAAAACTGTTTTTT. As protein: CASRGQGRGGNEKLFF. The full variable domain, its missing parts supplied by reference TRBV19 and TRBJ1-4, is DGGITQSPKYLFRKEGQNVTLSCEQNLNHDAMYWYRQDPGQGLRLIYYSQIVNDFQKGDIAEGYSVSREKKESFPLTVTSAQKNPTAFYLCASRGQGRGGNEKLFFGSGTQLSVL.

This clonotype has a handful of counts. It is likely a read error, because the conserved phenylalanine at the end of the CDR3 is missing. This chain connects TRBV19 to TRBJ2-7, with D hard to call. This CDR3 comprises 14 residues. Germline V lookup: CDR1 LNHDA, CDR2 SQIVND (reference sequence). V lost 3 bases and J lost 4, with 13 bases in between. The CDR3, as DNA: TGTGCCAGTAGTATGGACCCCGTCGGATACGAGCAGTACCTC. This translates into CASSMDPVGYEQYL.

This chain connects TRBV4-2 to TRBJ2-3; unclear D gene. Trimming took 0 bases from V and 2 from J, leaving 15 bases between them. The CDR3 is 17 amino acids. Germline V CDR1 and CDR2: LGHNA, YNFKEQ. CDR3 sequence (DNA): TGTGCCAGCAGCCAAGAATCGGCAGGTGGGCCCACAGATACGCAGTATTTT. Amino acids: CASSQESAGGPTDTQYF.

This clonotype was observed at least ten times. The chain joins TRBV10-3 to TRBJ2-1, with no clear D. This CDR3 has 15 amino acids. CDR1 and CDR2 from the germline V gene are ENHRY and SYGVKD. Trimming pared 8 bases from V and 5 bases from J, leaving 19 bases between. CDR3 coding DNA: TGTGCCATCGCAAACCCTGTTGTTGGCGACAATGAGCAGTTCTTC. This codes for CAIANPVVGDNEQFF.

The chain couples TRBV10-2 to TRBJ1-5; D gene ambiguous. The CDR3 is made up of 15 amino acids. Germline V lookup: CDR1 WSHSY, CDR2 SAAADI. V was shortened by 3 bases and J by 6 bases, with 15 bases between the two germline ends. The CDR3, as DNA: TGCGCCAGCAGTGATATAGGGAAGAGTGGTCAGCCCCAGCATTTT. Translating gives CASSDIGKSGQPQHF.

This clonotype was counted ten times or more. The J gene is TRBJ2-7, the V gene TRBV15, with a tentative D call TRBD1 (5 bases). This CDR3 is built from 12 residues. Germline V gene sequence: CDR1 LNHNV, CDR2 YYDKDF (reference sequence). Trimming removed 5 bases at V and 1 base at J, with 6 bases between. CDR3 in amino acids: CATSDRSYEQYF. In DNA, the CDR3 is TGTGCCACCAGCGACAGATCCTACGAGCAGTACTTC.